This TCR beta chain was recorded in a study of Graves' ophthalmopathy and Graves' hyperthyroidism. Exclusion criteria comprised other autoimmune diseases, uncontrolled infections, pregnancy or lactation in patients. Clinicians diagnosed using symptoms, serum thyroxine, TRAb, thyroid ultrasound and orbital computed tomography. RNA transcripts yielded amplified TCR beta CDR3 regions. The authors performed first-round RT-PCR with HTBI primers and then a second-round multiplex PCR. TCRdb recomputed calls from the multiplex PCR reads with MiXCR, one row per CDR3 protein. Of roughly 500,000 distinct CDR3 sequences in the sample, approximately 14% were seen once. In this sample, this clonotype turned up many times. The germline gives CDR1 SGHRS, CDR2 YFSETQ. Losses at the gene ends were 5 bases for V and 0 bases for J; bases not matched to a gene: 8. The CDR3 spans 15 residues.

This chain links TRBV5-1 with TRBJ2-7; 7 bases are a match to TRBD2. Material: blood. The source of this sequence is a woman between 25 and 40 years old with Graves' ophthalmopathy. This chain's CDR3 is CASRGWTRSSYEQYF. CDR3 sequence (DNA): TGCGCCAGCAGGGGATGGACTAGGAGCTCCTACGAGCAGTACTTC. Together with reference TRBV5-1 and TRBJ2-7, the CDR3 gives the full variable domain: KAGVTQTPRYLIKTRGQQVTLSCSPISGHRSVSWYQQTPGQGLQFLFEYFSETQRNKGNFPGRFSGRQFSNSRSEMNVSTLELGDSALYLCASRGWTRSSYEQYFGPGTRLTVT.